This paragraph reports one TCR beta chain. Its antigen is still unknown. Germline loops: CDR1 SGHTA, CDR2 FQGNSA. The V segment lost 5 bases and the J segment 5 bases; nucleotides outside the gene matches: 4. The CDR3 length is 15 residues. This sample stems from a study of cytomegalovirus exposure and HLA in healthy donors. Though probably carrying unrecorded immune exposures, donors were nominally healthy at sampling. 60 Vbeta and 13 Jbeta primers were used in PCR. Only in-frame clones appear in the TCRdb table, and some are missing; sequencing was by immunoSEQ multiplex PCR. This table holds roughly 200,000 clones, 82% found once. Notes on the study in general: Later examination showed HLA-associated TCR beta chains had greater clonal expansion than equally common others.

The clonotype comes from a woman aged 40 to 55 in good health and CMV-seronegative. Sequenced: PBMCs. The chain employs TRBV7-2 and TRBJ2-2, with 11 bases aligning to TRBD1. The CDR3 nucleotides read TGTGCCAGCAGCGCGGGACAGGGGGTAACCGGGGAGCTGTTTTTT. This translates into CASSAGQGVTGELFF.